These 10 T cell receptor beta chains came from one sample sequenced in a study of blood T cell repertoires in COVID-19. TCRdb keeps only in-frame clones here, not all; method: immunoSEQ multiplex PCR. The top ten hold about 7% of the sample, which has under 200,000 clones, about 90% seen once. The source material was PBMCs or T cells enriched from blood (not recorded which). The receptors originated from a woman in her forties or fifties who had recovered from COVID-19.

The genes are TRBV19 and TRBJ2-1; 9 nucleotides line up with TRBD1. Per the germline V gene, CDR1 is LNHDA and CDR2 is SQIVND (reference sequence). V lost 5 bases, J lost 3 bases, and 5 bases stayed unmatched. The CDR3 is made up of 15 amino acids. Here the CDR3 DNA reads TGTGCCAGTAGTCGAAGGACAGGGGTCTACAATGAGCAGTTCTTC. This translates into CASSRRTGVYNEQFF.

This rearrangement joins TRBV11-2 to TRBJ2-5; 7 bases match TRBD1. After removal of 8 bases from V and 5 bases from J, the junction contained 11 bases not matched to a gene. Looked up from germline, CDR1 is SGHAT and CDR2 is FQNNGV. There are 14 residues in the CDR3. The CDR3 bases are TGTGCCAGCGGGACAGCCCTCTGGCGGGAGACCCAGTACTTC. Translated: CASGTALWRETQYF.

This clone came up a few times. This rearrangement joins TRBV30 to TRBJ1-2; 9 bases are shared with TRBD1. CDR1 and CDR2 (germline): GTSNPN, SVGIG (reference sequence). V shed 6 bases, J shed 6 bases, and the junction held 11 bases outside the gene matches. There are 14 residues in the CDR3. The CDR3, as DNA: TGTGCCTGCCTACAGGGGGCGAATTTCGATGGCTACACCTTC. Its protein product is CACLQGANFDGYTF.

A word on this clone: The same CDR3 can be traced to other DNA sequences in this sample. The genes are TRBV28 and TRBJ2-7; 8 bases agree with TRBD1. CDR1 is MDHEN, CDR2 SYDVKM, per germline. The CDR3 spans 14 residues. V lost 4 bases, J lost 3 bases, and 5 bases stayed unmatched. CDR3 loop: CASSSGQGIYEQYF. The CDR3 nucleotides are TGTGCCAGCAGTTCAGGACAGGGAATCTACGAGCAGTACTTC.

This clone has a single count. The same CDR3 is also encoded by other DNA sequences in this sample. This sequence joins TRBV14 and TRBJ1-2; no reliable D call. This CDR3 comprises 12 residues. The V gene's germline CDR1 is SGHDN and CDR2 FVKESK. V lost 3 bases and J lost 4, with 6 bases in between. The DNA of the CDR3 is TGTGCCAGCAGCCAGGCAGGCTATGGCTACACCTTC. This encodes CASSQAGYGYTF.

This rearrangement joins TRBV7-6 to TRBJ1-2; TRBD1 aligns across 9 bases. V lost 4 bases to trimming and J lost 8 bases; unmatched junction nucleotides: 14. CDR1 is SGHVS and CDR2 is FNYEAQ in the germline V gene. This CDR3 spans 16 amino acids. The CDR3 spells CASSSKPTGGMTGYTF. CDR3 DNA: TGTGCCAGCAGCTCCAAGCCGACAGGGGGGATGACGGGCTACACCTTC.

The chain employs TRBV11-3 and TRBJ2-1; 9 bases fit TRBD1. This CDR3 has 15 amino acids. Germline CDR1 SGHNT, CDR2 YENEEA. With V trimmed by 4 bases and J by 4 bases, 5 bases remained unmatched. The DNA of the CDR3 is TGTGCCAGCAGCTCGGACAGGGGAAATTACAATGAGCAGTTCTTC. This translates into CASSSDRGNYNEQFF.

This chain joins TRBV6-2 or TRBV6-3 and TRBJ2-7; D is possibly TRBD1 (5 bases). The germline V and J ends were trimmed by 0 bases and 5 bases, with 17 bases remaining between them. Per germline, CDR1 MNHEY and CDR2 SVGEGT. The CDR3 totals 16 residues. CDR3 sequence (DNA): TGTGCCAGCAGTTACTCGATGAGGCAGGGAACTGACGAGCAGTACTTC. Its translation: CASSYSMRQGTDEQYF.

V gene TRBV2 combines with J gene TRBJ1-2; no firm D call. CDR3 length equals 14 residues. Per the germline V gene, CDR1 is SNHLY and CDR2 is FYNNEI. V was cut by 2 bases and J by 8 bases, with 15 bases left in between. CDR3 residues: CASSENGPGGGYTF. The DNA for the CDR3 is TGTGCCAGCAGTGAAAATGGTCCAGGAGGCGGCTACACCTTC.

This chain uses TRBV7-9 with TRBJ2-3, with TRBD2 matching over 7 bases. CDR1 is SEHNR, CDR2 FQNEAQ, per germline (reference sequence). V shed 4 bases, J shed 8 bases, and the junction held 21 bases outside the gene matches. This CDR3 is 18 amino acids long. The CDR3 DNA reads TGTGCCAGCAGCTCCCCGACTAGCTACGGAGTTCACAGGAGTACGCAGTATTTT. This gives the protein CASSSPTSYGVHRSTQYF.